This T cell receptor beta chain was sequenced in a study of blood T cell repertoires in COVID-19. TCRdb's copy holds only in-frame clones and misses some; the assay was immunoSEQ multiplex PCR. This table holds 250,000 to 350,000 clones, 86% found once. This CDR3 contains 14 residues. The ends were cut back, 2 bases at V and 2 bases at J, with 10 bases in the middle. Per germline, CDR1 MNHNS and CDR2 SASEGT. Sequenced sample: peripheral blood. The receptor's source is a woman aged 25 to 39 with active or convalescent COVID-19. V and J are TRBV6-1 and TRBJ2-7; D unresolved. CDR3 in amino acids: CASSETGATYEQYF. The CDR3 coding sequence is TGTGCCAGCAGTGAAACGGGTGCTACCTACGAGCAGTACTTC.